This T cell receptor beta chain was identified in a study of Ad26.COV2.S vaccination and SARS-CoV-2 variants. Treatment reported: 15 to 20 received Ad26.COV2.S at low or high dose, single or two shots; several received placebo; per-sample allocation not given. Day 63 after the first vaccine or placebo injection was the time point for sampling. Cohort 1b enrolled adults aged 18-55 years in Boston. General study results and limits: Substantial breadth was reportedly displayed by spike-specific CD8+ and CD4+ T cell responses after vaccination. Those who received the vaccine showed greater spike-specific TCR breadth than those given placebo.

TCRdb's copy holds only in-frame clones and misses some; the assay was immunoSEQ multiplex PCR. Of 400,000 to 500,000 clones detected, nearly 90% appear once; the ten largest clones hold over 2%. This CDR3 spans 13 amino acids. Trimming left V 0 bases short and J 8 bases short, with 10 bases between. Looked up from germline, CDR1 is LGHDT and CDR2 is YNNKEL (reference sequence). Note on this clone: Its specificity is unknown.

This receptor was taken from a person between 18 and 60 years old who received the Ad26.COV2.S COVID-19 vaccine or a placebo. This material consisted of peripheral blood, taken in a trial of Ad26.COV2.S vaccine versus placebo. The chain recombines TRBV3-1 (or the pseudogene TRBV3-2) with TRBJ1-2, with D possibly being TRBD1 (5 bases). CDR3 sequence reads: CASSQDSGYGYTF. CDR3 coding DNA: TGTGCCAGCAGCCAAGATTCAGGGTACGGCTACACCTTC.